Sequencing of this TCR beta chain was carried out in a study of shared clonotypes between healthy human individuals. Several immunoSEQ plates received, in even portions, the genomic DNA of each subset. In the authors' workflow: Owing to the provision of junction-only sequences devoid of quality scores by immunoSEQ, filtering differed. The assay was immunoSEQ multiplex PCR, and TCRdb's table has in-frame clones only and misses some. The V and J calls and clone size were taken over from that table, and D and trimming were inferred from the DNA. The repertoire holds about 820,000 clones, with around 93% as singletons. CD45RO-negative, CCR7-selected cells formed the naive CD8 fraction, which excluded terminally differentiated effector memory CD45RA+ cells. This CDR3 contains 14 residues. Looked up from germline, CDR1 is SGHTA and CDR2 is FQGNSA. V gave up 1 base and J gave up 2 bases, with 8 bases separating them.

The rearrangement uses TRBV7-2 and TRBJ2-5; D perhaps matches TRBD2 (5 bases). The sequenced sample consisted of naive CD8+ T cells sorted from blood. This sequence originates from a man aged 25 to 40 in good health. CDR3 in DNA: TGTGCCAGCAGCTTAGACGGGATGCAAGAGACCCAGTACTTC. Translation: CASSLDGMQETQYF.